The sample holds many counts of the clone carrying this TCR beta chain. TCRdb re-called the RACE reads through MiXCR, storing one row per CDR3 protein. The data show 340,000 or so distinct CDR3 sequences, around 7% seen once. This sample's time point: patch test 1, 2 weeks after DPC sensitization. Treatment meaning: therapeutic diphenylcyclopropenone sensitization with weekly scalp DPC. Venepuncture was done earlier than the placement of each patch test. The data were taken from a study of human T cells and chemical hapten exposure. This CDR3 comprises 16 residues. The V gene's germline CDR1 is SGHTA and CDR2 FQGNSA. V shed 5 bases and J 6 bases; nucleotides not matched to a gene: 6.

V gene TRBV7-2 combines with J gene TRBJ2-1; 14 positions agree with TRBD2. The sequenced sample was whole blood, obtained in connection with sensitization to the hapten diphenylcyclopropenone (DPC). The clonotype comes from a woman aged 18 to 35 with alopecia areata. Some clones in this sample may be carry-over from other donors' samples. The CDR3 bases are TGTGCCAGCAGCCCCCGGACTAGCGGGGGGCTCAATGAGCAGTTCTTC. Translation gives CASSPRTSGGLNEQFF.